The clone carrying this T cell receptor beta chain was counted once. What it recognizes is unknown. MiXCR was run by TCRdb on the 5' RACE reads, yielding one entry per CDR3 protein. The data show about 320,000 distinct CDR3 sequences, around 6.8% seen once. This specimen belongs to a study of T cells after yellow fever vaccination. General study results and limits: Researchers cautioned that FACS-sorted repertoires could harbor abundant clonotypes contaminating from the bulk population. Most primary-vaccination clones reappeared after the booster (96% CD4, more than 70% CD8). Compared with primary, the secondary response was weaker and peaked at day 5, not 15.

With V trimmed by 2 bases and J by 4 bases, 7 bases remained unmatched. This CDR3 is 15 amino acids long. The genes are TRBV12-3 or TRBV12-4 and TRBJ2-5, with 7 bases that match TRBD2. This receptor was obtained from a man aged 18 to 35 who received the YFV17D yellow fever vaccine. The material was PBMCs, obtained more than 35 days after the first yellow fever vaccination. The CDR3: CASSLYGTTGETQYF. In DNA form, the CDR3 reads TGTGCCAGCAGTTTATACGGGACTACAGGAGAGACCCAGTACTTC.